This TCR beta chain stems from a study of response to subunit inactivated influenza vaccine. Via MiXCR, TCRdb re-called the RT-PCR reads, giving one row per CDR3 protein. The data hold 160,000 or so distinct CDR3 sequences, with about a tenth observed a single time. Study results and limitations: Authors proposed each seasonal influenza vaccination draws in few new T cells.

There are a few counts of this clonotype. Antigen specificity is unknown. The germline gives CDR1 SQVTM, CDR2 ANQGSEA. The V segment lost 4 bases and the J segment 5 bases; nucleotides outside the gene matches: 10. CDR3 length: 15 residues. Material: non-naive T cells sorted from PBMCs, obtained more than 35 days after vaccination. The TCR sequence derives from a man aged 50-60 years who received an inactivated influenza vaccine. The V gene is TRBV29-1, the J gene TRBJ2-7, with 11 bases aligning to TRBD1. CDR3 sequence (DNA): TGCAGCGTTGCGGACAGGGGGCGTTCCTTGAACGAGCAGTACTTC. The encoded protein is CSVADRGRSLNEQYF.